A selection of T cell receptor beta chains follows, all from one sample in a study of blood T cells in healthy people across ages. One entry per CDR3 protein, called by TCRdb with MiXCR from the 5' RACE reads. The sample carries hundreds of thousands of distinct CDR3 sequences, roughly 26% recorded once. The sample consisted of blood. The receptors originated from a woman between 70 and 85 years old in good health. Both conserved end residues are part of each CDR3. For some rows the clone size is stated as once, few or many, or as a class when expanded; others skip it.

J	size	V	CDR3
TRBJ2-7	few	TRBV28	CASSFMDRDGEQYF
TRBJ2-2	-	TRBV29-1	CSVEGQGNTGELFF
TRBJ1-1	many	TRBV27	CASSLGRLNTEAFF
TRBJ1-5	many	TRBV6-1	CASSVGLSNQPQHF
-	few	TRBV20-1	CSARVGRNEQFF
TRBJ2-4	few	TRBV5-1	CASSGTGNKNIQYF
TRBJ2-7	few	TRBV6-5	CASSSLLPGSYSYEQYF
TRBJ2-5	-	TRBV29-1	CSVEDRGSRETQYF
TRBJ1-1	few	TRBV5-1	CASRQGSALNTEAFF
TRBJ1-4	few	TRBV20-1	CSASLAGEKLFF
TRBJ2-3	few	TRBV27	CASSIERGTQYF
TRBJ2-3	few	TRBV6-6	CASSYPDSKQYF
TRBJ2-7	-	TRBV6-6	CASGGGNVDEQYF
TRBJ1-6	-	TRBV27	CASSPQVPGGNSPLHF
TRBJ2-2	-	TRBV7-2	CASSSFSRATGELFF
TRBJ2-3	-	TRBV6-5	CASSRDSGGPDTQYF
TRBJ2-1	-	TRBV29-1	CSGEPRGSYNEQFF
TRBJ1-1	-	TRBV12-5	CASGGSVGGEAFF
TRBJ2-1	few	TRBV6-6	CASIGSASYNEQFF
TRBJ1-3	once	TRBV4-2	CASSQLGTGDTIYF
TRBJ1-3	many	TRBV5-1	CASSLGTASGNTIYF
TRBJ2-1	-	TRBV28	CASSPVGTWSSYNEQFF
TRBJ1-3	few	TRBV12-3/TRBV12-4	CASSFNGQGVNTIYF